This is a list of T cell receptor beta chains from one sample in a study of blood T cells in healthy people across ages. TCRdb re-called the 5' RACE reads with MiXCR, one entry per CDR3 protein. The sample carries some 920,000 distinct CDR3 sequences, just over 50% recorded once. Sequenced sample: blood. The origin of the receptors is a woman aged 55-69 years in good health. CDR3s include the opening cysteine and the closing phenylalanine or tryptophan. The D gene is left open where the match is weak. The size entry is marked missing in some rows and otherwise reads once, few, many or a size class.

v_call	cdr3_length	j_call	d_call	clone_size	cdr3_nt	cdr3_aa
TRBV6-6	15	TRBJ1-2	.	.	TGTGCCAGCAAACCCTTAAAGAACAGAAACTATGGCTACACCTTC	CASKPLKNRNYGYTF
TRBV28	19	TRBJ2-1	TRBD2	.	TGTGCCAGCAGTTTATTAAGGAGGAGGGATCAGCGGGAAAAGAATGAGCAGTTCTTC	CASSLLRRRDQREKNEQFF
TRBV21-1	18	TRBJ2-5	.	many	TGTGCCAGCAGCAACCTGCCGTCTAGCGGGATAGAGGAAGAGACCCAGTACTTC	CASSNLPSSGIEEETQYF
TRBV29-1	11	TRBJ2-5	.	.	TGCAGCGTTGCGAGGCAAGAGACCCAGTACTTC	CSVARQETQYF
TRBV5-1	14	TRBJ2-2	.	.	TGCGCCAGCCTCCGGACGGCGAACACCGGGGAGCTGTTTTTT	CASLRTANTGELFF
TRBV4-2	19	TRBJ2-1	TRBD2	.	TGTGCCAGCAGCCAAGGGGGGCTAGCGGGAGGTTTCTCCTACAATGAGCAGTTCTTC	CASSQGGLAGGFSYNEQFF
TRBV6-2/TRBV6-3	12	TRBJ1-1	TRBD1	.	TGTGCCAGCCTAGGGGACAGCACTGAAGCTTTCTTT	CASLGDSTEAFF
TRBV29-1	13	TRBJ2-5	TRBD2	.	TGCAGCGCCGCTAGCGGGGGACAAGAGACCCAGTACTTC	CSAASGGQETQYF
TRBV28	13	TRBJ2-1	TRBD1	.	TGTGCCAGCAGTTACGGGACAGGGGATGAGCAGTTCTTC	CASSYGTGDEQFF
TRBV20-1	12	TRBJ2-7	.	few	TGCAGTGCTAGTGGTGGGATCTACGAGCAGTACTTC	CSASGGIYEQYF
TRBV5-6	14	TRBJ1-2	.	.	TGTGCCAGCAGCCCCGGACGGGCGAGTAAAGGCTACACCTTC	CASSPGRASKGYTF
TRBV28	14	TRBJ2-7	TRBD1	many	TGTGCCAGCAGCCGGACAGGGGACTCCTACGAGCAGTACTTC	CASSRTGDSYEQYF
TRBV7-9	15	TRBJ2-5	.	.	TGTGCCAGCAGCTTAGGGGCCGGGTTCAAAGAGACCCAGTACTTC	CASSLGAGFKETQYF
TRBV5-1	15	TRBJ2-7	TRBD2	few	TGCGCCAGCAGCCAAGGCGGGAGCGGGAGCTACGAGCAGTACTTC	CASSQGGSGSYEQYF
TRBV7-2	12	TRBJ2-7	.	.	TGTGCCAGTCACGATCTCTCCTGCGAGCAGTACTTC	CASHDLSCEQYF
TRBV6-2/TRBV6-3	14	TRBJ2-5	.	.	TGTGCCAGCAGTTACTCGCGGCTCCGGGAGACCCAGTACTTC	CASSYSRLRETQYF
TRBV11-2	16	TRBJ2-7	.	.	TGTGCCAGCAGCTCCGCCAGGTCGAATACGGTCTACGAGCAGTACTTC	CASSSARSNTVYEQYF
TRBV28	14	TRBJ1-6	.	.	TGTGCCAGCAGTTTTATCTTAGGAAATTCACCCCTCCACTTT	CASSFILGNSPLHF
TRBV6-6	14	TRBJ1-2	.	once	TGTGCCAGCAGTGCCGGGACGACTTTTGGTGGCTACACCTTC	CASSAGTTFGGYTF
TRBV29-1	15	TRBJ2-1	.	.	TGCAGCGTTGTTCATGAGACAGGCCTCTACAATGAGCAGTTCTTC	CSVVHETGLYNEQFF
TRBV29-1	14	TRBJ2-7	TRBD2	.	TGCAGCGTTGGGGTAGCGGGAATGAGGTACGAGCAGTACTTC	CSVGVAGMRYEQYF
TRBV7-2	15	TRBJ2-7	TRBD2	.	TGTGCCAGCAGCTTAGAGAGCGGGAGGATCTACGAGCAGTACTTC	CASSLESGRIYEQYF
TRBV2	13	TRBJ1-4	TRBD1	.	TGTGCCAGCACGACAGGGGCTAATGAAAAACTGTTTTTT	CASTTGANEKLFF
TRBV7-3	14	TRBJ2-3	TRBD2	once	TGTGCCAGCAGCTTTAGCGGGAGCCGCTATACGCAGTATTTT	CASSFSGSRYTQYF
TRBV7-2	15	TRBJ2-7	TRBD2	.	TGTGCCAGCAGCTTCACTAGCGTGACGATCTACGAGCAGTACTTC	CASSFTSVTIYEQYF
TRBV2	14	TRBJ2-7	.	few	TGTGCCAGCAGTGAACAGGCAGGCGCCTACGAGCAGTACTTC	CASSEQAGAYEQYF
TRBV30	16	TRBJ2-1	TRBD1	.	TGTGCCTGGAGTCCTACAGGGGCAGGATCCTACAATGAGCAGTTCTTC	CAWSPTGAGSYNEQFF
TRBV12-3/TRBV12-4	12	TRBJ2-7	TRBD2	.	TGTGCCAGCAGTTTAGGGGAGGGAGCGCAGTACTTC	CASSLGEGAQYF
TRBV11-2	15	TRBJ2-3	TRBD2	.	TGTGCCAGCAAGGGGCATCGCGGGGGGGCAGATACGCAGTATTTT	CASKGHRGGADTQYF
TRBV21-1	17	TRBJ2-7	.	few	TGTGCCAGCAGCAAAAAAACGGCGACTAGCGGGAGCTACGAGCAGTACTTC	CASSKKTATSGSYEQYF
TRBV2	13	TRBJ1-5	TRBD1	.	TGTGCCAGCACTGGACAGGGGGTATGGCCCCAGCATTTT	CASTGQGVWPQHF
TRBV27	14	TRBJ2-3	.	.	TGTGCCAGCAGTTTAATACCAACCACAGATACGCAGTATTTT	CASSLIPTTDTQYF
TRBV27	17	TRBJ2-5	TRBD1	.	TGTGCCAGCAGTTCCAACACGGGGACAGCATTCCAAGAGACCCAGTACTTC	CASSSNTGTAFQETQYF
TRBV11-2	14	TRBJ2-5	.	few	TGTGCCAGCAGCGCACGCTCCCTCGTTGGGACCCAGTACTTC	CASSARSLVGTQYF
TRBV20-1	14	TRBJ1-5	.	.	TGCAGTGCTAGTCTGGGGGGAGTCGATCAGCCCCAGCATTTT	CSASLGGVDQPQHF